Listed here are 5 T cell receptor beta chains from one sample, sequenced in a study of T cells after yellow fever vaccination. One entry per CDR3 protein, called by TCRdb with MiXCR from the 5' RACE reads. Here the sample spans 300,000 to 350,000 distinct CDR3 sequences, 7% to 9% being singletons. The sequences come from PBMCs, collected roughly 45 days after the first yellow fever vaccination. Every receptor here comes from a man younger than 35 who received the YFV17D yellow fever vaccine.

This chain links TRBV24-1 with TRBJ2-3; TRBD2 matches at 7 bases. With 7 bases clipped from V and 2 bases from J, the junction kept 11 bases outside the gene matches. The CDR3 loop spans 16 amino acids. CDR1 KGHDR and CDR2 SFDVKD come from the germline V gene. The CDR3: CATSEAGTMHTDTQYF. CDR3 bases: TGTGCCACCAGCGAAGCCGGGACTATGCACACAGATACGCAGTATTTT.

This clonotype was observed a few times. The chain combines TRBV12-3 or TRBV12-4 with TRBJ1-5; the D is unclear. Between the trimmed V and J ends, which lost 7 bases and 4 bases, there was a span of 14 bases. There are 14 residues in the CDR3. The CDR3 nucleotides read TGTGCCAGCATTAAGGGTACACTAAATCAGCCCCAGCATTTT. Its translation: CASIKGTLNQPQHF.

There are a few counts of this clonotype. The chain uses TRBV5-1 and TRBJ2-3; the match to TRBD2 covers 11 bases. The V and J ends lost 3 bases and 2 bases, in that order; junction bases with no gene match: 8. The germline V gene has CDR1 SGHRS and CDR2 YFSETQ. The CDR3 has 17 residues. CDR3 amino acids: CASSSQLAGAPTDTQYF. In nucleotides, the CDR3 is TGCGCCAGCAGCTCGCAACTAGCGGGGGCCCCCACAGATACGCAGTATTTT.

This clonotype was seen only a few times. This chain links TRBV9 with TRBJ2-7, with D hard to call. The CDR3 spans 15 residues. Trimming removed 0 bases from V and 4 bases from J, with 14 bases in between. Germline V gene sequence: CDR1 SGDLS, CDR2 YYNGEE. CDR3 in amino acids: CASSVEEHPTYEQYF. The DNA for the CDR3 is TGTGCCAGCAGCGTAGAGGAGCATCCTACGTACGAGCAGTACTTC.

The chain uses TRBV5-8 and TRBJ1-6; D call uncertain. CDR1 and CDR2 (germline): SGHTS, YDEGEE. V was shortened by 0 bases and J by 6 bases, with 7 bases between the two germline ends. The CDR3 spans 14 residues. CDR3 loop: CASSLGQPNSPLHF. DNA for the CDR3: TGTGCCAGCAGCTTGGGGCAGCCTAATTCACCCCTCCACTTT.